The clone carrying this TCR beta chain was seen only a few times. Its antigen remains unknown. Trimming at V came to 3 bases and at J to 7 bases, leaving 9 bases not matched to a gene. Looked up from germline, CDR1 is LGHNA and CDR2 is YNFKEQ. There are 15 residues in the CDR3. Libraries for TCRalpha and TCRbeta carried sample barcodes and unique molecular identifiers via 5'RACE. One entry per CDR3 protein results from TCRdb running MiXCR on the 5' RACE reads. The top ten hold about an eighth of the sample, which has approximately 430,000 distinct CDR3 sequences, more than 20% seen once. The data stem from a study of T-cell memory formation after mild COVID-19. Notes on the study in general: Later expanders leaned toward CD4+, whereas clones contracting from day 15 to 85 were balanced CD4/CD8. Some clones that responded were present in memory (sampled pre-infection), which suggests cross-reactive memory joined. CD4+ clones that contracted lay mainly in CM and EM; CD8+ ones lay in EMRA.

This clonotype originated in an adult woman who had mild COVID-19 (a few samples of this study predate the infection). Cell type and time point are not known. The chain joins TRBV4-2 to TRBJ1-5; 7 bases are a match to TRBD1. The sequencing sample was made of PBMCs or a T cell subset sorted from them (not recorded which). CDR3 coding DNA: TGTGCCAGCAGCCAGGTAACAGGGGACCCACAGCCCCAGCATTTT. It yields the protein CASSQVTGDPQPQHF.